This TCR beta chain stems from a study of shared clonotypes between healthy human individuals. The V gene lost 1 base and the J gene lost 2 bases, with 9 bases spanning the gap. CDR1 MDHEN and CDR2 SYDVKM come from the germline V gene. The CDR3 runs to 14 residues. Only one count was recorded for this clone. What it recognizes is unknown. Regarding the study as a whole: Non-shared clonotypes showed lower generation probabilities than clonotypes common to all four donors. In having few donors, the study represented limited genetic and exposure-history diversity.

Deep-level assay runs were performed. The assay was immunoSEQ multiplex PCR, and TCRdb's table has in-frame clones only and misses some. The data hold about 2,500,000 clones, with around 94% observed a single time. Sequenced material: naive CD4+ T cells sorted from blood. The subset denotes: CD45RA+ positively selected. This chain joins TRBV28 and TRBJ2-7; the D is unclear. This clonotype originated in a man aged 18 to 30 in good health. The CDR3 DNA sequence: TGTGCCAGCAGTTTATTGGCCGGCCCCTACGAGCAGTACTTC. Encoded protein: CASSLLAGPYEQYF.